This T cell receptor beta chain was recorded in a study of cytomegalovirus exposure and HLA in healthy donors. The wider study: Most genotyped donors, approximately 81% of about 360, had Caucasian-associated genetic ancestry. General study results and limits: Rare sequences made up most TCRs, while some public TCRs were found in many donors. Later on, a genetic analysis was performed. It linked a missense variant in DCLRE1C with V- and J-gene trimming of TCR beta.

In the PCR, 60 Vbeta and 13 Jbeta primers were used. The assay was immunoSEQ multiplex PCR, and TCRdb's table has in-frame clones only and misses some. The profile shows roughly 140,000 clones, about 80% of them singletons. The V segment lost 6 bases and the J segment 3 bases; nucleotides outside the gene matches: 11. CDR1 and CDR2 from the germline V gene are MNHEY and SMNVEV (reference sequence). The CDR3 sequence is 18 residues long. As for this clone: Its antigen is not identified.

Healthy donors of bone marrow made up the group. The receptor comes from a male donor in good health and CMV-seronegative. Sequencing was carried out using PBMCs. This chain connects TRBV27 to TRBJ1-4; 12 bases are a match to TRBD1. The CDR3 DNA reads TGTGCCAGCAGCCGGGACAGGGGGCCTCTTTCAGCTAATGAAAAACTGTTTTTT. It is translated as CASSRDRGPLSANEKLFF.